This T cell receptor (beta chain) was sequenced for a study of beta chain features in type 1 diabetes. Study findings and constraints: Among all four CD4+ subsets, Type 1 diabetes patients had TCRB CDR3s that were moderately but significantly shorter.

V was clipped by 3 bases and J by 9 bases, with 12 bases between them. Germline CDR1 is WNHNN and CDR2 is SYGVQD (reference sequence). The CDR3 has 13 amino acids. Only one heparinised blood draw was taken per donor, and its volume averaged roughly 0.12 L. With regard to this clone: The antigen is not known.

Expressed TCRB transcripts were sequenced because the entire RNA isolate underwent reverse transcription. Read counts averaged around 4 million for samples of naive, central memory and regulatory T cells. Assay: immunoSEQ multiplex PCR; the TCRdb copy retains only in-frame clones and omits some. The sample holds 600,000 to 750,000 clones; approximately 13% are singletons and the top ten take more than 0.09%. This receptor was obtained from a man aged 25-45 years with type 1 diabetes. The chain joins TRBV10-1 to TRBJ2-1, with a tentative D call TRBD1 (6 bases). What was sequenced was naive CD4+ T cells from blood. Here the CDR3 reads CASSDPNRAEQFF. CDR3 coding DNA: TGCGCCAGCAGTGACCCCAACAGGGCTGAGCAGTTCTTC.